This T cell receptor (beta chain) was captured by sequencing in a study of blood T cell repertoires in COVID-19 (TCRdb year 2020). Concerning the study at large: The collaborator samples originated in the United States, Italy and Spain and spanned the acute and convalescent phases of COVID-19. The repertoires were released in a freely available public database intended as a resource for research on the immune response to SARS-CoV-2. Sample metadata almost always included a de-identified subject ID, COVID-19 status, age in years and sex. Subjects who had been exposed to COVID-19, were actively infected with it, or had recovered from it provided the deeply sampled blood TCRbeta repertoires that made up the dataset. Samples were obtained from the ongoing ImmuneRACE study (first 160 participants) and from about 1,300 subjects provided by 6 global collaborators. HLA class I and class II types, where available, came from metadata supplied by the sample provider rather than from assay-based typing. The prospective study material was composed of cDNA or gDNA derived from T cells, B-cell-depleted T cells, or PBMCs.

Including the terminal cysteine and phenylalanine, the CDR3 comprises 15 residues. The DNA shown is the 45-base CDR3, in frame from base 1. The germline V gene (reference sequence) gives CDR1 as LGHDT and CDR2 as YNNKEL. Cut back by 4 bases and 8 bases, the V and J ends lie 17 bases apart. TCRbeta CDR3 regions were amplified from genomic DNA by means of the immunoSEQ Assay, a bias-controlled multiplex PCR. Per the source publication's procedure: Nucleated cell counts per sample were estimated from amplification of reference gene primers within the assay. Sequence reads were collapsed and filtered to measure the absolute abundance of every unique TCRbeta CDR3 rearrangement. For each sample, productive Simpson clonality was calculated as the square root of Simpson's diversity index across productive rearrangements. Not all clones reach the TCRdb copy of this immuneACCESS table, which keeps in-frame sequences only. Checked studies attribute under half of the gap to unresolved V genes and leave the rest unexplained. The DNA gave D and trimming, while V, J and clone size come from that table. The sample data list approximately 130,000 clones, and about four fifths of these were observed just once. 8.4% of the sample is in the top ten clones.

Collaborating institutions collected whole blood in K2EDTA tubes following their own protocols. For TCRbeta analysis, collaborator samples were shipped as frozen whole blood, as isolated PBMCs, or as DNA extracted from either sample type. As to this clone: Its antigen remains unidentified. No base quality information exists; no much larger clone differs at one position.

The investigation overall reported the following: Clinical and demographic metadata were provided uncurated, with the amount varying by source and participant.

The TCR comes from a woman in her sixties with active or convalescent COVID-19. The V and J genes are TRBV3-1 (or the pseudogene TRBV3-2) and TRBJ1-4, and TRBD1 may be the D gene, going by 6 matching bases. Sequenced sample: peripheral blood. This receptor carries the CDR3 CASSPRRGGHEKLFF. The nucleotide sequence reads TGTGCCAGCAGCCCCCGTCGGGGGGGCCACGAAAAACTGTTTTTT.